This passage covers 7 T cell receptor beta chains from one sample sequenced in a study of cytomegalovirus exposure and HLA in healthy donors. Primers for the PCR totalled 60 Vbeta and 13 Jbeta. TCRdb's copy holds only in-frame clones and misses some; the assay was immunoSEQ multiplex PCR. The profile covers approximately 89,000 clones, with around 76% appearing a single time and about 9.5% taken by the ten largest. Source material: PBMCs. Source of these receptors: a man between 25 and 39 years old in good health and CMV-seropositive.

The chain uses TRBV2 and TRBJ2-3; D ambiguous. Looked up from germline, CDR1 is SNHLY and CDR2 is FYNNEI. The CDR3 is made up of 14 amino acids. Trimming removed 4 bases from V and 2 bases from J, with 10 bases in between. The CDR3 nucleotides are TGTGCCAGCAGTGCGCAGCGTCTCACAGATACGCAGTATTTT. Translating gives CASSAQRLTDTQYF.

This chain links TRBV19 with TRBJ1-1; D might be TRBD1 (5 bases). V was pared by 4 bases and J by 7 bases, with 19 bases between. The CDR3 has 15 amino acids. Germline CDR1 reads LNHDA; CDR2 reads SQIVND (reference sequence). Here the CDR3 reads CASSTPGEFGVEAFF. The CDR3 region has the DNA TGTGCCAGTAGTACCCCGGGGGAGTTTGGAGTTGAAGCTTTCTTT.

The chain couples TRBV30 to TRBJ2-7; 9 bases are shared with TRBD1. The CDR3 is made up of 14 amino acids. V lost 4 bases, J lost 3 bases, and 7 bases stayed unmatched. CDR1 is GTSNPN, CDR2 SVGIG, per germline (reference sequence). DNA of the CDR3: TGTGCCTGGACCGGGACAGGGAATGTCTACGAGCAGTACTTC. As protein: CAWTGTGNVYEQYF. The full variable domain, its missing parts supplied by reference TRBV30 and TRBJ2-7, is SQTIHQWPATLVQPVGSPLSLECTVEGTSNPNLYWYRQAAGRGLQLLFYSVGIGQISSEVPQNLSASRPQDRQFILSSKKLLLSDSGFYLCAWTGTGNVYEQYFGPGTRLTVT.

The V call is TRBV6-6, the J call TRBJ1-4; the D gene is possibly TRBD1 (6 bases). The V gene lost 0 bases and the J gene lost 3 bases, with 8 bases spanning the gap. The CDR3 length is 15 residues. Germline V gene data show CDR1 as MNHNY and CDR2 as SVGAGI (reference sequence). CDR3 nucleotides: TGTGCCAGCAGTTACTCGAGGGGGTCTAATGAAAAACTGTTTTTT. Amino acids: CASSYSRGSNEKLFF.

The CDR3 here is CASSSSPGQPYEQYF. The CDR3 DNA sequence: TGCGCCAGCAGTTCATCCCCGGGACAGCCCTACGAGCAGTACTTC. This chain links TRBV5-1 with TRBJ2-5, with TRBD1 identical over 7 bases. The J call may be in error: the DNA end matches TRBJ2-7 better. This CDR3 spans 15 amino acids. Germline V lookup: CDR1 SGHRS, CDR2 YFSETQ.

This clone was found once. The chain carries TRBV7-2 and TRBJ2-5, with D possibly being TRBD1 (6 bases). Germline CDR1 SGHTA, CDR2 FQGNSA. The CDR3 contains 14 residues. Trimming removed 3 bases at V and 2 bases at J, with 10 bases between. CDR3: CASSFFDRQETQYF. The CDR3, as DNA: TGTGCCAGCAGCTTCTTTGACAGGCAAGAGACCCAGTACTTC.

Regarding this clone: A read error may produce the germline difference seen at one junction end. The chain joins TRBV7-9 to TRBJ1-4; the D gene is possibly TRBD1 (6 bases). The CDR3 extends over 15 amino acids. Germline V gene lookup returns CDR1 SEHNR and CDR2 FQNEAQ (reference sequence). CDR3 in amino acids: CSSSSSGGALEKLFF. CDR3 nucleotides: TGTTCCAGCAGCTCCTCGGGGGGGGCACTTGAAAAACTGTTTTTT.